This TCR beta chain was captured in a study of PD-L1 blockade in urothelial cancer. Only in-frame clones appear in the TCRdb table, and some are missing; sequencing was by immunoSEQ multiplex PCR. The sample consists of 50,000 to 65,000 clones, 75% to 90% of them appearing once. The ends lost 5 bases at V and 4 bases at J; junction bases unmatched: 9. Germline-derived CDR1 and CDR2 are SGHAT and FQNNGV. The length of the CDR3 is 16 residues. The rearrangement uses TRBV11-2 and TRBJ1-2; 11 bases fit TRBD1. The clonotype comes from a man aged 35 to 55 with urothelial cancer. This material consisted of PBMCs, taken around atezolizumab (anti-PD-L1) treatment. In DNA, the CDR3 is TGTGCCAGCAGCCGGACAGGGGGCGCGCTATCCTATGGCTACACCTTC. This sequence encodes CASSRTGGALSYGYTF. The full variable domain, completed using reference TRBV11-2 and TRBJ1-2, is EAGVAQSPRYKIIEKRQSVAFWCNPISGHATLYWYQQILGQGPKLLIQFQNNGVVDDSQLPKDRFSAERLKGVDSTLKIQPAKLEDSAVYLCASSRTGGALSYGYTFGSGTRLTVV.